Each of the 14 T cell receptor beta chains below was sequenced from the same sample in a study of blood T cell repertoires in COVID-19. Clones were read by immunoSEQ multiplex PCR, and TCRdb kept only the in-frame ones, dropping some. This table has approximately 220,000 clones, about nine tenths appearing once. Sequencing was carried out using peripheral blood. All receptors come from a man aged 50 to 60 with acute or convalescent COVID-19.

The V call is TRBV12-5, the J call TRBJ1-5; 8 bases line up with TRBD1. Germline-derived CDR1 and CDR2 are LGHNT and FRNRAP. The ends lost 5 bases at V and 6 bases at J; junction bases unmatched: 9. The CDR3 loop spans 15 amino acids. The CDR3 DNA reads as TGTGCTAGTGGTACCGAGCAGGGGGCGGTTCAGCCCCAGCATTTT. This gives the protein CASGTEQGAVQPQHF.

This clone was seen a handful of times. The chain has TRBV4-1 and TRBJ1-2, with D possibly being TRBD1 (5 bases). Trimming left V 6 bases short and J 10 bases short, with 21 bases between. Germline values: CDR1 MGHRA, CDR2 YSYEKL. The CDR3 is 14 residues long. The CDR3 sequence is CASRADRAGGVYTF. The CDR3 nucleotides read TGCGCCAGCAGAGCCGATCGGGCCGGGGGAGTCTACACCTTC.

V is TRBV7-9 and J is TRBJ2-5; 9 nucleotides agree with TRBD1. The CDR3 is 15 residues long. Germline V CDR1 and CDR2: SEHNR, FQNEAQ (reference sequence). With V trimmed by 0 bases and J by 5 bases, 4 bases remained unmatched. The CDR3 bases are TGTGCCAGCAGCTTAGCGGGGACAGGGTTGGAGACCCAGTACTTC. It is translated as CASSLAGTGLETQYF.

The V call is TRBV5-4, the J call TRBJ2-1; TRBD2 is a possible D gene (5 bases). Germline CDR1 reads SGHNT; CDR2 reads YYREEE (reference sequence). The CDR3 runs to 15 residues. Trimming left V 1 base short and J 4 bases short, with 12 bases between. The CDR3 DNA is TGTGCCAGCAGCTTGAATGGACTCCGTTACAATGAGCAGTTCTTC. It translates to CASSLNGLRYNEQFF.

The chain couples TRBV7-9 to TRBJ2-6; no firm D call. The CDR3 is made up of 16 amino acids. The germline gives CDR1 SEHNR, CDR2 FQNEAQ (reference sequence). V lost 1 base and J 2 bases, leaving 9 bases between the germline ends. This CDR3 is CASSLVTAPGANVLTF. CDR3 nucleotides: TGTGCCAGCAGCTTAGTCACAGCCCCTGGGGCCAACGTCCTGACTTTC.

This chain joins TRBV19 and TRBJ1-1; D gene unclear. Germline CDR1 LNHDA, CDR2 SQIVND (reference sequence). The V end was cut by 6 bases, the J end by 0 bases, with 8 bases between. The CDR3 spans 13 residues. CDR3 loop: CASRASVNTEAFF. For the CDR3, the DNA is TGTGCCAGTAGGGCCAGTGTGAACACTGAAGCTTTCTTT.

The chain couples TRBV2 to TRBJ2-2; 10 bases map to TRBD2. CDR3 length equals 14 residues. The V gene's germline CDR1 is SNHLY and CDR2 FYNNEI. V was pared by 7 bases and J by 7 bases, with 6 bases of the junction left unmatched. The CDR3 sequence is CASNTLAGGGELFF. The CDR3 bases are TGTGCCAGCAATACCTTAGCGGGGGGCGGGGAGCTGTTTTTT.

The chain uses TRBV12-5 and TRBJ2-1; possibly TRBD1 for D (6 bases). Germline assignment: CDR1 LGHNT and CDR2 FRNRAP. V was shortened by 0 bases and J by 1 base, with 16 bases between the two germline ends. The CDR3 is 18 residues long. The DNA for the CDR3 is TGTGCTAGTGGTTTGGTTCGAGGGGGTATAGCGTCCTACAATGAGCAGTTCTTC. Amino acid sequence: CASGLVRGGIASYNEQFF.

The V gene is TRBV5-1, the J gene TRBJ1-4; D remains ambiguous. The V end lost 1 base, the J end lost 0 bases, and 7 bases lay between the germline ends. Per the germline V gene, CDR1 is SGHRS and CDR2 is YFSETQ. This CDR3 contains 15 residues. The CDR3 spells CASSLRQATNEKLFF. The CDR3 nucleotides are TGCGCCAGCAGCTTGAGACAAGCAACTAATGAAAAACTGTTTTTT.

This chain links TRBV4-1 with TRBJ2-2; possible D gene TRBD1, 6 bases. V lost 4 bases and J lost 2, with 20 bases in between. From germline, CDR1 is MGHRA and CDR2 YSYEKL. The CDR3 contains 18 residues. CDR3 DNA sequence: TGCGCCAGCAGCCGTTTCGAAGGGACACGAATTAACACCGGGGAGCTGTTTTTT. Encoded protein: CASSRFEGTRINTGELFF.

This chain uses TRBV15 with TRBJ2-5; D is possibly TRBD2 (5 bases). Germline V gene lookup returns CDR1 LNHNV and CDR2 YYDKDF (reference sequence). The V end lost 3 bases, the J end lost 2 bases, and 13 bases lay between the germline ends. The length of the CDR3 is 15 residues. The CDR3 sequence is CATSRRTERQETQYF. CDR3 in DNA: TGTGCCACCAGCAGGAGGACCGAGCGGCAAGAGACCCAGTACTTC.

This chain links TRBV4-1 with TRBJ1-2; D not resolved. The CDR3 spans 14 residues. Trimming stripped 4 bases from V and 5 bases from J, with 14 bases between. From germline, CDR1 is MGHRA and CDR2 YSYEKL. This CDR3 reads CASSPINQAYGYTF. CDR3 coding DNA: TGCGCCAGCAGCCCTATAAACCAGGCGTATGGCTACACCTTC.

The rearrangement joins TRBV14 to TRBJ1-1; 10 nucleotides match TRBD1. Germline CDR1 reads SGHDN; CDR2 reads FVKESK. The CDR3 runs to 15 residues. The trim removed 4 bases at V and 4 bases at J, leaving 6 bases unmatched. CDR3 DNA: TGTGCCAGCAGCCTGACGACAGGGGGCTTCACTGAAGCTTTCTTT. This codes for CASSLTTGGFTEAFF.

The chain is built from TRBV5-5 and TRBJ1-6, with D possibly TRBD1 on 6 matching bases. This CDR3 is 15 amino acids long. Germline CDR1 is SGHKS and CDR2 is YYEKEE (reference sequence). V shed 2 bases and J shed 6 bases, with 12 bases lying between them. The CDR3 bases are TGTGCCAGCAGCTTCGACGGGACACCTAATTCACCCCTCCACTTT. The encoded protein is CASSFDGTPNSPLHF.